The 8 T cell receptor beta chains below all came from one sample that was sequenced in a study of shared clonotypes between healthy human individuals. Some clones are missing from TCRdb's copy, which holds only in-frame ones; the method was immunoSEQ multiplex PCR. This sample has 1.4 million to 1.5 million clones, with roughly 95% found just once. Sequenced input: naive CD4+ T cells sorted from blood. Subset of the sample: CD45RA+ positively selected. All receptors come from a man younger than 45 in good health.

The genes are TRBV6-5 and TRBJ2-7; TRBD2 matches at 12 bases. The CDR3 consists of 14 residues. Germline V gene data show CDR1 as MNHEY and CDR2 as SVGAGI. The V segment lost 5 bases and the J segment 4 bases; nucleotides outside the gene matches: 3. The CDR3 sequence is CASSRTSGRYEQYF. DNA for the CDR3: TGTGCCAGCAGTCGAACTAGCGGGAGGTACGAGCAGTACTTC.

This chain links TRBV10-3 with TRBJ1-2; no clear D. V shed 4 bases and J shed 2 bases, with 11 bases lying between them. The CDR3 is 14 residues long. Looked up from germline, CDR1 is ENHRY and CDR2 is SYGVKD. CDR3 amino acids: CAISVSSSNYGYTF. The CDR3 DNA reads as TGTGCCATCAGTGTGTCCAGTTCGAACTATGGCTACACCTTC.

The rearrangement uses TRBV28 and TRBJ1-5; D not certain. Trimming took off 5 bases at V and 7 bases at J, with 12 bases between the two ends. The germline gives CDR1 MDHEN, CDR2 SYDVKM. The CDR3 runs to 13 residues. This CDR3 reads CASSHGGDQPQHF. In DNA form, the CDR3 reads TGTGCCAGCAGTCATGGAGGCGACCAGCCCCAGCATTTT. Full variable domain (rest looked up from reference TRBV28 and TRBJ1-5): DVKVTQSSRYLVKRTGEKVFLECVQDMDHENMFWYRQDPGLGLRLIYFSYDVKMKEKGDIPEGYSVSREKKERFSLILESASTNQTSMYLCASSHGGDQPQHFGDGTRLSIL.

This chain uses TRBV4-3 with TRBJ2-3; D possibly corresponds to TRBD1 (5 bases). With 0 bases removed from V and 4 bases from J, the gap between germline ends came to 11 bases. This CDR3 contains 15 residues. CDR1 is LGHNA and CDR2 is YSLEER in the germline V gene. CDR3 nucleotides: TGCGCCAGCAGCCAAGAGGGGCCAAGAGCAGATACGCAGTATTTT. Its protein is CASSQEGPRADTQYF.

V gene TRBV15 combines with J gene TRBJ2-2; 8 nucleotides agree with TRBD1. With 6 bases clipped from V and 6 bases from J, the junction kept 0 bases outside the gene matches. The CDR3 loop spans 12 amino acids. Germline-derived CDR1 and CDR2 are LNHNV and YYDKDF (reference sequence). Written as DNA, the CDR3 is TGTGCCACCAGGACAGGGGCCGGGGAGCTGTTTTTT. It encodes CATRTGAGELFF.

This rearrangement joins TRBV27 to TRBJ1-2; D is perhaps TRBD1 (5 bases). The CDR3 is 13 residues long. Trimming cost V 6 bases and J 4 bases, with 12 bases left between them. Germline CDR1 and CDR2: MNHEY and SMNVEV (reference sequence). The CDR3 reads CASRPTGGYGYTF. Here the CDR3 DNA reads TGTGCCAGCAGACCCACAGGAGGCTATGGCTACACCTTC.

The gene calls are TRBV27 and TRBJ1-5; D remains unclear. Germline V gene data show CDR1 as MNHEY and CDR2 as SMNVEV (reference sequence). Trimming stripped 2 bases from V and 0 bases from J, with 8 bases between. This CDR3 contains 15 residues. The CDR3 loop reads CASSLLAASNQPQHF. Here the CDR3 DNA reads TGTGCCAGCAGTTTACTGGCAGCTAGCAATCAGCCCCAGCATTTT.

Worth noting for this clone: Just one base apart from a much larger clone, this may be a read error. Within the sample, other DNA sequences also encode this same CDR3. The genes are TRBV18 and TRBJ2-5; D is unclear. The CDR3 sequence is 11 residues long. Germline-derived CDR1 and CDR2 are KGHSH and LQKENI. Trimming stripped 3 bases from V and 4 bases from J, with 3 bases between. This CDR3 reads CASSPGETQYF. For the CDR3, the DNA is TGTGCCAGCTCACCCGGAGAGACCCAGTACTTC.